The 28 T cell receptor beta chains in this list originate from one sample, sequenced in a study of T cells in Graves' hyperthyroidism and ophthalmopathy. Authors of the study amplified TCR beta CDR3 regions from RNA transcripts. First-round RT-PCR targeting the TCR CDR3 was performed with the HTBI primer set. TCRdb ran MiXCR on the multiplex PCR reads and lists one entry per CDR3 protein. The table has some 500,000 distinct CDR3 sequences, roughly 15% seen once. The source material was blood. Receptors originate from a woman aged 25 to 45 with Graves' ophthalmopathy.

This clonotype was seen ten or more times. The chain links TRBV7-2 to TRBJ2-7; 7 bases align to TRBD2. Looked up from germline, CDR1 is SGHTA and CDR2 is FQGNSA. The CDR3 totals 15 residues. V gave up 6 bases and J gave up 0 bases; unmatched junction bases: 8. CDR3 in amino acids: CASSLGSGNSYEQYF. In nucleotides, the CDR3 is TGTGCCAGCAGTCTAGGGAGCGGGAACTCCTACGAGCAGTACTTC.

This clonotype appeared a few times. The V and J genes are TRBV20-1 and TRBJ2-1; D gene uncertain. CDR1 is DFQATT, CDR2 SNEGSKA, per germline (reference sequence). V was pared by 5 bases and J by 6 bases, with 14 bases between. The CDR3 contains 13 residues. The CDR3 coding sequence is TGCAGTGCTGCGTTTCAGGTGAGCAATGAGCAGTTCTTC. It codes for CSAAFQVSNEQFF.

This clonotype appeared a few times. In DNA, the CDR3 is TGTGCCACCGAGACGGGGGGGGGGCAGCTGGTTAACACTGAAGCTTTCTTT. This encodes CATETGGGQLVNTEAFF. This rearrangement joins TRBV5-4 to TRBJ1-1; D is possibly TRBD1 (6 bases). The CDR3 sequence is 17 residues long. Trimming took 9 bases from V and 2 from J, leaving 26 bases between them. Germline CDR1 reads SGHNT; CDR2 reads YYREEE (reference sequence).

This clonotype was seen ten or more times. V and J are TRBV11-3 and TRBJ2-1; 8 bases line up with TRBD2. Germline assignment: CDR1 SGHNT and CDR2 YENEEA. CDR3 length equals 14 residues. Unmatched junction bases numbered 5, after V lost 5 bases and J lost 5 bases. The DNA for the CDR3 is TGTGCCAGCAGCCTCCTGGGACTAGACAATGAGCAGTTCTTC. Translated: CASSLLGLDNEQFF.

Many counts were recorded for this clonotype. The V and J genes are TRBV5-1 and TRBJ2-7; D possibly matches TRBD1 or TRBD2 (5 bases each). Trimming left V 0 bases short and J 2 bases short, with 15 bases between. Germline CDR1 is SGHRS and CDR2 is YFSETQ. The CDR3 length is 16 residues. In DNA, the CDR3 is TGCGCCAGCAGCTTGGGGGGACGTGGGGAGACCTACGAGCAGTACTTC. This gives the protein CASSLGGRGETYEQYF.

This clonotype occurred many times. V gene TRBV5-6 combines with J gene TRBJ2-1; 8 positions match TRBD2. The CDR3 contains 15 residues. Germline-derived CDR1 and CDR2 are SGHDT and YYEEEE. Trimming removed 2 bases from V and 6 bases from J; junction bases left unmatched: 7. DNA of the CDR3: TGTGCCAGCAGCTTTTTTCTAGCGGGCGGCAATGAGCAGTTCTTC. Its protein product is CASSFFLAGGNEQFF.

This clonotype was picked up a small number of times. The gene calls are TRBV4-1 and TRBJ1-4, with D unresolved. This CDR3 spans 15 amino acids. V dropped 4 bases and J dropped 0 bases, with 9 bases sitting between them. Germline loops: CDR1 MGHRA, CDR2 YSYEKL. The CDR3 DNA reads as TGCGCCAGCAGCCTTTGGACCCCAACTAATGAAAAACTGTTTTTT. Its translation is CASSLWTPTNEKLFF.

There are many counts of this clonotype. The rearrangement joins TRBV6-1 to TRBJ1-1; D remains ambiguous. The V end was cut by 6 bases, the J end by 4 bases, with 15 bases between. Germline loops: CDR1 MNHNS, CDR2 SASEGT. The CDR3 sequence is 14 residues long. CDR3 DNA: TGTGCCAGCAGCGCGGACGGGATGAGCACTGAAGCTTTCTTT. Protein: CASSADGMSTEAFF.

Ten or more counts support this clonotype. The rearrangement joins TRBV11-2 to TRBJ1-3; the D is unclear. Trimming removed 5 bases from V and 2 bases from J, with 7 bases in between. Germline CDR1 reads SGHAT; CDR2 reads FQNNGV. The CDR3 is 13 residues long. Written as DNA, the CDR3 is TGTGCCAGCAGCAACTCTGCTGGAAACACCATATATTTT. Protein: CASSNSAGNTIYF.

This clonotype showed up many times. V is TRBV20-1 and J is TRBJ2-7, with TRBD2 matching over 13 bases. The CDR3 loop spans 15 amino acids. Unmatched junction bases numbered 6, after V lost 5 bases and J lost 2 bases. Germline V gene sequence: CDR1 DFQATT, CDR2 SNEGSKA (reference sequence). DNA for the CDR3: TGCAGTGCTCCCCGGACTAGCGGGGGTACCTACGAGCAGTACTTC. Translation: CSAPRTSGGTYEQYF.

The chain employs TRBV20-1 and TRBJ2-7, with TRBD1 matching 7 bases. CDR1 and CDR2 (germline): DFQATT, SNEGSKA (reference sequence). Germline trimming cut 5 bases from V and 5 bases from J; bases unmatched to any gene: 12. The CDR3 totals 14 residues. In DNA form, the CDR3 reads TGCAGTGCTCCTAGACAGGGACCAACAAACGAGCAGTACTTC. Translating gives CSAPRQGPTNEQYF.

In its sample, this clonotype was seen many times. The V call is TRBV6-2 or TRBV6-3, the J call TRBJ2-1; 7 bases fit TRBD2. The CDR3 covers 15 residues. V shed 7 bases and J 8 bases; nucleotides not matched to a gene: 14. CDR1 is MNHEY and CDR2 is SVGEGT in the germline V gene. The CDR3, as DNA: TGTGCCAGCAATCAACCAGCGACTAGCATCTATGAGCAGTTCTTC. Protein product: CASNQPATSIYEQFF.

This clonotype came up many times. This rearrangement joins TRBV20-1 to TRBJ1-2; D may be TRBD1 (5 bases). Between the trimmed V and J ends, which lost 6 bases and 8 bases, there was a span of 16 bases. Germline V gene sequence: CDR1 DFQATT, CDR2 SNEGSKA (reference sequence). CDR3 size: 12 residues. This CDR3 reads CSADSRVQGYTF. CDR3 bases: TGCAGTGCCGACAGCAGGGTCCAAGGCTACACCTTC.

The J gene is TRBJ1-6, the V gene TRBV6-1, with D unclear. V gave up 5 bases and J gave up 0 bases, with 5 bases separating them. Germline assignment: CDR1 MNHNS and CDR2 SASEGT. The CDR3 totals 14 residues. The CDR3 sequence is CASSLDSYNSPLHF. CDR3 DNA: TGTGCCAGCAGTTTGGACTCCTATAATTCACCCCTCCACTTT.

This clonotype was picked up a small number of times. The V call is TRBV19, the J call TRBJ2-7; TRBD1 matches at 7 bases. Germline V gene sequence: CDR1 LNHDA, CDR2 SQIVND (reference sequence). The CDR3 totals 13 residues. J gave up 2 bases and V 8 bases, and 6 bases lay outside the gene matches. The DNA for the CDR3 is TGTGCCAGTGGAAACAGGGGTCCCTACGAGCAGTACTTC. Encoded protein: CASGNRGPYEQYF.

This clonotype was observed a handful of times. The J gene is TRBJ2-3, the V gene TRBV4-3; D is unclear. V was shortened by 4 bases and J by 2 bases, with 10 bases between the two germline ends. Germline V gene data show CDR1 as LGHNA and CDR2 as YSLEER. CDR3 length: 14 amino acids. DNA of the CDR3: TGCGCCAGCAGCCGAAGACTGCACACAGATACGCAGTATTTT. The encoded protein is CASSRRLHTDTQYF.

The rearrangement links TRBV28 to TRBJ2-7; D gene uncertain. The CDR3 is 12 residues long. Trimming shortened V by 4 bases and J by 6 bases, and 10 bases separated the two germline ends. Germline CDR1 and CDR2: MDHEN and SYDVKM. The CDR3 bases are TGTGCCAGCAGTTCCCCAGTAATCGAGCAGTACTTC. It specifies CASSSPVIEQYF.

This clonotype was seen at least ten times. The chain recombines TRBV4-3 with TRBJ2-1; D remains unclear. The CDR3 is 14 residues long. CDR1 and CDR2 (germline): LGHNA, YSLEER. V lost 0 bases and J lost 8, with 11 bases in between. CDR3 DNA sequence: TGCGCCAGCAGCCAAGAACTGTTGGTCGATGAGCAGTTCTTC. It encodes CASSQELLVDEQFF.

This clonotype was detected only a few times. The chain carries TRBV6-4 and TRBJ2-7, with 9 positions matching TRBD2. CDR3 length: 16 amino acids. The germline V gene has CDR1 MRHNA and CDR2 SNTAGT. After removal of 3 bases from V and 0 bases from J, the junction contained 6 bases not matched to a gene. CDR3 residues: CASSDVREGFSYEQYF. The DNA for the CDR3 is TGTGCCAGCAGTGATGTGCGGGAGGGCTTCTCCTACGAGCAGTACTTC.

The CDR3 region is CSAPTSNTGELFF. CDR3 DNA sequence: TGCAGTGCCCCTACTAGTAACACCGGGGAGCTGTTTTTT. V and J are TRBV20-1 and TRBJ2-2, with a possible D match to TRBD2 (5 bases). V lost 6 bases and J 2 bases, leaving 10 bases between the germline ends. The CDR3 has 13 amino acids. Germline assignment: CDR1 DFQATT and CDR2 SNEGSKA (reference sequence).

Many counts were recorded for this clonotype. The CDR3 DNA reads TGCGCCAGCAGGGAGACAGCCACTAGCACAGATACGCAGTATTTT. Protein sequence: CASRETATSTDTQYF. The V and J genes are TRBV5-1 and TRBJ2-3, with D tentatively TRBD1 (5 bases). The CDR3 extends over 15 amino acids. Germline V lookup: CDR1 SGHRS, CDR2 YFSETQ. V was shortened by 5 bases and J by 0 bases, with 13 bases between the two germline ends.

Ten or more counts support this clonotype. V and J are TRBV7-2 and TRBJ2-1, with TRBD2 matching 7 bases. Germline V gene sequence: CDR1 SGHTA, CDR2 FQGNSA. The CDR3 extends over 13 amino acids. V was pared by 5 bases and J by 3 bases, with 1 base of the junction left unmatched. CDR3 DNA: TGTGCCAGCAGCCCGGGAGGCTACAATGAGCAGTTCTTC. Protein: CASSPGGYNEQFF. Drawing the rest from reference TRBV7-2 and TRBJ2-1, the complete variable domain is GAGVSQSPSNKVTEKGKDVELRCDPISGHTALYWYRQSLGQGLEFLIYFQGNSAPDKSGLPSDRFSAERTGGSVSTLTIQRTQQEDSAVYLCASSPGGYNEQFFGPGTRLTVL.

Many counts were recorded for this clonotype. The CDR3 nucleotides are TGCAGTGCTAGTGCTGTGGGGAGGTTGAAAGAGACCCAGTACTTC. It is translated as CSASAVGRLKETQYF. The chain joins TRBV20-1 to TRBJ2-5, with D possibly TRBD2 on 6 matching bases. Trimming took off 3 bases at V and 3 bases at J, with 17 bases between the two ends. The CDR3 length is 15 residues. The germline CDR1 and CDR2 sequences are DFQATT and SNEGSKA (reference sequence).

This clonotype was counted once. The V gene is TRBV11-3, the J gene TRBJ1-1, with 7 bases lining up with TRBD1. CDR1 and CDR2 (germline): SGHNT, YENEEA. There are 14 residues in the CDR3. J gave up 4 bases and V 5 bases, and 7 bases lay outside the gene matches. CDR3 in amino acids: CASSPGGASTEAFF. The CDR3 DNA reads TGTGCCAGCAGCCCAGGGGGGGCCAGCACTGAAGCTTTCTTT.

This clonotype was observed many times. This chain joins TRBV18 and TRBJ2-5, with D unclear. V was cut by 3 bases and J by 5 bases, with 7 bases left in between. The CDR3 sequence is 12 residues long. Germline V gives CDR1 KGHSH, CDR2 LQKENI. CDR3 protein: CASSPTVETQYF. The CDR3 DNA reads as TGTGCCAGCTCACCTACGGTCGAGACCCAGTACTTC.

The chain carries TRBV7-3 and TRBJ1-3; D is unresolved. Trimming removed 7 bases from V and 1 base from J, with 8 bases in between. CDR3 length equals 13 residues. Germline V gene lookup returns CDR1 SGHTA and CDR2 FQGTGA. Written as DNA, the CDR3 is TGTGCCAGCATGTGGGGATCTGGAAACACCATATATTTT. It translates to CASMWGSGNTIYF.

In this sample, this clonotype turned up a few times. The rearrangement links TRBV27 to TRBJ2-3; 7 bases are shared with TRBD2. The trim removed 5 bases at V and 0 bases at J, leaving 5 bases unmatched. Looked up from germline, CDR1 is MNHEY and CDR2 is SMNVEV (reference sequence). The CDR3 spans 15 residues. CDR3: CASSLAALSTDTQYF. The CDR3 DNA reads TGTGCCAGCAGTCTAGCGGCTCTAAGCACAGATACGCAGTATTTT.

This clonotype was detected a few times. This rearrangement joins TRBV19 to TRBJ2-2; no reliable D call. The CDR3 has 16 amino acids. Germline loops: CDR1 LNHDA, CDR2 SQIVND (reference sequence). V was clipped by 6 bases and J by 1 base, with 15 bases between them. Written as DNA, the CDR3 is TGTGCCAGTAGCTCCCCGCGGAATATGAACACCGGGGAGCTGTTTTTT. Protein sequence: CASSSPRNMNTGELFF.